The 12 T cell receptor beta chains below all came from one sample that was sequenced in a study of blood T cell repertoires in COVID-19. The protocol was immunoSEQ multiplex PCR, while the TCRdb copy is restricted to in-frame clones and leaves out a portion. The sample lists about 250,000 clones, 85% to 90% seen once, with roughly 0.8% in the top ten. The sample was peripheral blood. These receptors were taken from a man aged 25 to 40 with acute or convalescent COVID-19.

The J gene is TRBJ2-1, the V gene TRBV2; D unclear. In germline, CDR1 is SNHLY, CDR2 FYNNEI. V was shortened by 8 bases and J by 6 bases, with 5 bases between the two germline ends. The CDR3 extends over 10 amino acids. The CDR3 loop is CASHGNEQFF. The DNA for the CDR3 is TGTGCCAGCCACGGCAATGAGCAGTTCTTC.

This sequence joins TRBV14 and TRBJ1-4; TRBD1 might be the D (5 bases). CDR1 SGHDN and CDR2 FVKESK come from the germline V gene. The V gene lost 4 bases and the J gene lost 8 bases, with 17 bases spanning the gap. CDR3 length: 15 residues. The CDR3 loop reads CASSPWRGPTEKLFF. CDR3 in DNA: TGTGCCAGCAGCCCGTGGAGGGGCCCAACGGAAAAACTGTTTTTT.

The gene calls are TRBV19 and TRBJ2-3; tentatively, D is TRBD2 (5 bases). With 5 bases removed from V and 6 bases from J, the gap between germline ends came to 12 bases. CDR3 length: 13 residues. Germline V gives CDR1 LNHDA, CDR2 SQIVND (reference sequence). This CDR3 is CASSQRTGDTQYF. In nucleotides, the CDR3 is TGTGCCAGTAGTCAGCGGACCGGGGATACGCAGTATTTT.

The chain uses TRBV30 and TRBJ2-2, with a weak D call TRBD2 (6 bases). CDR1 and CDR2 (germline): GTSNPN, SVGIG (reference sequence). Trimming shortened V by 1 base and J by 4 bases, and 7 bases separated the two germline ends. The length of the CDR3 is 13 residues. This chain's CDR3 is CAWSGRGTGELFF. CDR3 nucleotide sequence: TGTGCCTGGAGTGGGAGGGGCACCGGGGAGCTGTTTTTT.

The rearrangement links TRBV4-2 to TRBJ1-3; tentatively, D is TRBD1 (5 bases). The length of the CDR3 is 16 residues. In germline, CDR1 is LGHNA, CDR2 YNFKEQ. V lost 0 bases and J 3 bases, leaving 12 bases between the germline ends. The CDR3 loop is CASSQDKGYSGNTIYF. The DNA of the CDR3 is TGTGCCAGCAGCCAAGACAAGGGGTATAGTGGAAACACCATATATTTT.

This clone was observed once. This chain uses TRBV5-1 with TRBJ2-5, with 10 bases identical to TRBD2. Trimming cost V 0 bases and J 2 bases; bases outside gene matches: 10. Germline V CDR1 and CDR2: SGHRS, YFSETQ. The CDR3 has 18 residues. CDR3 nucleotides: TGCGCCAGCAGCTTGGTTTTTCGCTTAGCGGGGGGACAAGAGACCCAGTACTTC. Translated: CASSLVFRLAGGQETQYF.

The rearrangement joins TRBV5-1 to TRBJ2-7; D might be TRBD1 (6 bases). V was trimmed by 7 bases and J by 4 bases, leaving 9 bases between them. This CDR3 has 11 residues. Looked up from germline, CDR1 is SGHRS and CDR2 is YFSETQ. The CDR3: CASHREYEQYF. CDR3 sequence (DNA): TGCGCCAGCCACAGGGAGTACGAGCAGTACTTC.

This clone appeared once. The chain joins TRBV10-2 to TRBJ2-1, with a tentative D call TRBD2 (6 bases). CDR1 and CDR2 from the germline V gene are WSHSY and SAAADI. Trimming pared 6 bases from V and 4 bases from J, leaving 16 bases between. The CDR3 sequence is 15 residues long. The DNA for the CDR3 is TGCGCCAGCAGGAGCCGACAGCGGGCGTACAATGAGCAGTTCTTC. It specifies CASRSRQRAYNEQFF.

The rearrangement links TRBV30 to TRBJ1-5, with 7 positions matching TRBD1. This CDR3 has 14 amino acids. Germline V gene sequence: CDR1 GTSNPN, CDR2 SVGIG (reference sequence). With 4 bases clipped from V and 3 bases from J, the junction kept 6 bases outside the gene matches. The CDR3 sequence is CAWKEGQHNQPQHF. The DNA for the CDR3 is TGTGCCTGGAAGGAGGGACAGCACAATCAGCCCCAGCATTTT.

The chain employs TRBV10-3 and TRBJ2-1; 12 positions match TRBD2. The length of the CDR3 is 15 residues. The trim removed 4 bases at V and 4 bases at J, leaving 2 bases unmatched. CDR1 and CDR2 from the germline V gene are ENHRY and SYGVKD. The CDR3 loop is CAISVGTSGYNEQFF. CDR3 coding DNA: TGTGCCATCAGTGTCGGGACTAGCGGGTACAATGAGCAGTTCTTC.

The V call is TRBV7-2, the J call TRBJ1-2, with D uncertain. The CDR3 runs to 14 residues. V lost 3 bases and J 8 bases, leaving 16 bases between the germline ends. CDR1 and CDR2 from the germline V gene are SGHTA and FQGNSA. The CDR3 DNA reads as TGTGCCAGCAGCTTTGCGTCGGGGTTCGGAGGCTACACCTTC. It codes for CASSFASGFGGYTF.

The V gene is TRBV5-1, the J gene TRBJ1-4, with 8 bases that match TRBD1. The CDR3 extends over 15 amino acids. V was clipped by 3 bases and J by 7 bases; unmatched bases: 8. Per the germline V gene, CDR1 is SGHRS and CDR2 is YFSETQ. Here the CDR3 reads CASSSQGASGEKLFF. The CDR3 bases are TGCGCCAGCAGCTCCCAGGGGGCGAGCGGTGAAAAACTGTTTTTT.